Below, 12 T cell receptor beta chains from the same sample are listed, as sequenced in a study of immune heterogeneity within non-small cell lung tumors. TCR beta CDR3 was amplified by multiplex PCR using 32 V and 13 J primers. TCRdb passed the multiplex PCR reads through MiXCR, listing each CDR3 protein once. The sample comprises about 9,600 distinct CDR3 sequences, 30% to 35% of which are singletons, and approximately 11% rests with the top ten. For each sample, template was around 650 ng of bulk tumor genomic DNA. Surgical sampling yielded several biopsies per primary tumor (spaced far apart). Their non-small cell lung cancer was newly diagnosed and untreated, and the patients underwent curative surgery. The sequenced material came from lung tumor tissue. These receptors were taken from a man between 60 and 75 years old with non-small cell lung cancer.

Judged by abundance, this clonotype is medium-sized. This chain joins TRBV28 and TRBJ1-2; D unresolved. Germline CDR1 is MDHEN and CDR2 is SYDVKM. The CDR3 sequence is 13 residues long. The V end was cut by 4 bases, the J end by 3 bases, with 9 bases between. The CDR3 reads CASSYPEYYGYTF. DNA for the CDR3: TGTGCCAGCAGTTACCCGGAGTACTATGGCTACACCTTC.

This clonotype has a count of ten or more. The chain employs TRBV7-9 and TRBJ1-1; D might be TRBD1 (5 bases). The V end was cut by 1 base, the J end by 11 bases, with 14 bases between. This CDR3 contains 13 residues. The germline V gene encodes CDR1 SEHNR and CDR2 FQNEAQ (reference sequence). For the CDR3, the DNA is TGTGCCAGCAGCTTAGACGATGGGGGAGGGGCTTTCTTT. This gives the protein CASSLDDGGGAFF.

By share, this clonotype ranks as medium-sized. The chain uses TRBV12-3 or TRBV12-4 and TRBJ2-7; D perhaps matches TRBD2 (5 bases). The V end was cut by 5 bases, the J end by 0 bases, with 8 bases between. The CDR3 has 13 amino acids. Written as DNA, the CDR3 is TGTGCCAGCAGTCGGACTGTCTCCTACGAGCAGTACTTC. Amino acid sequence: CASSRTVSYEQYF.

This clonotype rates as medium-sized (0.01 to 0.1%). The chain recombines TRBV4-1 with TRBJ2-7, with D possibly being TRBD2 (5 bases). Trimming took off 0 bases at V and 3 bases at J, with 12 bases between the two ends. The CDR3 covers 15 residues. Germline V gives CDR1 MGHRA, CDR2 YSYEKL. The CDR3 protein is CASSQDEGSGYEQYF. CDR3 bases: TGCGCCAGCAGCCAAGACGAGGGAAGCGGCTACGAGCAGTACTTC.

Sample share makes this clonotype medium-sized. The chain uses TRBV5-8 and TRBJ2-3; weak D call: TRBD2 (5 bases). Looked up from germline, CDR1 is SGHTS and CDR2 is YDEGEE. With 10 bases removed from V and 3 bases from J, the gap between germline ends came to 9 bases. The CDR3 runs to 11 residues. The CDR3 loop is CAREGTDTQYF. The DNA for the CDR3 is TGTGCCCGCGAGGGAACAGATACGCAGTATTTT.

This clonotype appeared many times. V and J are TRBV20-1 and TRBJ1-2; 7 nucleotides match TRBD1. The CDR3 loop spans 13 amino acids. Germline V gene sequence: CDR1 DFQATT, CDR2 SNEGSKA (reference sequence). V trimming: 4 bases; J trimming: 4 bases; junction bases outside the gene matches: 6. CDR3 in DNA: TGCAGTGCTATCGCGACAGGGATCTATGGCTACACCTTC. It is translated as CSAIATGIYGYTF.

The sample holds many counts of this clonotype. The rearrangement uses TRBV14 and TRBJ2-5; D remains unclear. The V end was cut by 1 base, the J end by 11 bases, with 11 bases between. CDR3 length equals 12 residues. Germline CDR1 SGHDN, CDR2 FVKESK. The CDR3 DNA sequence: TGTGCCAGCAGCCAAGCCGGAACAACTCAGTACTTC. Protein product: CASSQAGTTQYF.

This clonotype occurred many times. CDR3 amino acids: CASSPTGQGLYEQYF. The CDR3 DNA follows: TGTGCCAGCAGTCCCACCGGACAGGGTCTATACGAGCAGTACTTC. The chain is built from TRBV6-1 and TRBJ2-7; TRBD1 matches 8 bases. V lost 5 bases and J lost 4; bases outside the gene matches: 10. The CDR3 spans 15 residues. Germline V CDR1 and CDR2: MNHNS, SASEGT.

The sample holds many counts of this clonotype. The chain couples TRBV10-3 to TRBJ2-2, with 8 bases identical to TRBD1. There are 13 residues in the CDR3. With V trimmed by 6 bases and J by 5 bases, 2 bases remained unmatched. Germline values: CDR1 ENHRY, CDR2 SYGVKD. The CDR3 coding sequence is TGTGCCATCAGCCGGACAGGGACCGGGGAGCTGTTTTTT. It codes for CAISRTGTGELFF.

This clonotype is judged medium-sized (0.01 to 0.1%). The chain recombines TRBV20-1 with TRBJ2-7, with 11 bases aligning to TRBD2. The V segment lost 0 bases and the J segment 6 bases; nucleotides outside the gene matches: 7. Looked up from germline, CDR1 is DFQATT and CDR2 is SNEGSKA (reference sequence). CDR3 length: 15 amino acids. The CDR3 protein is CSARDPSGRLSEQYF. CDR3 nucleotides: TGCAGTGCTAGAGATCCTAGCGGGAGGTTAAGCGAGCAGTACTTC.

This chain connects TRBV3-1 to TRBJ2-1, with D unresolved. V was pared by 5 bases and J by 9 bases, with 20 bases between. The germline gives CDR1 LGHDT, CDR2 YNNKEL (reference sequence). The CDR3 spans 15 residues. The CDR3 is CASSKGLKVQTEQFF. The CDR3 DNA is TGTGCCAGCAGCAAGGGCTTAAAAGTACAGACTGAGCAGTTCTTC.

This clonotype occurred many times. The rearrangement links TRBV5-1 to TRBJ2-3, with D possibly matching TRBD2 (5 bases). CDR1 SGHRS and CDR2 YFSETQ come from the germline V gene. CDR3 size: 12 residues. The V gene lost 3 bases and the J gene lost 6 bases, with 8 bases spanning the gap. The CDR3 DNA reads TGCGCCAGCAGCTCGGAGGTGGATACGCAGTATTTT. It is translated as CASSSEVDTQYF.